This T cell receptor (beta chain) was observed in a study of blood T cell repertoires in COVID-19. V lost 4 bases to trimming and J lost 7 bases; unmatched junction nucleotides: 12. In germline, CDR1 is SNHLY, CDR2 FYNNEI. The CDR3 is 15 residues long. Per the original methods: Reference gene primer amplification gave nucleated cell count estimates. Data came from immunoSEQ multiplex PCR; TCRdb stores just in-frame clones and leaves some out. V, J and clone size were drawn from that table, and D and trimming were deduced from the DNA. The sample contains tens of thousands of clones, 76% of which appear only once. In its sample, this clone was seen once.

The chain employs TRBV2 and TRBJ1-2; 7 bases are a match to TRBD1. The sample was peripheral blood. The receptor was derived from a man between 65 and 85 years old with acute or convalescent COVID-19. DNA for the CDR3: TGTGCCAGCAGTGGGGCCATTGAGGGGGCGAGTGGCTACACCTTC. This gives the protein CASSGAIEGASGYTF.